This T cell receptor beta chain was identified in a study of blood T cell repertoires in COVID-19. Study information: COVID-19 samples collected from the United States, Italy and Spain covered acute and convalescent phases.

Clones were sequenced by immunoSEQ multiplex PCR, and TCRdb holds only the in-frame ones, with some missing. The table has about 94,000 clones, 80% seen once. The CDR3 is 17 amino acids. CDR1 and CDR2 from the germline V gene are MDHEN and SYDVKM. V was pared by 6 bases and J by 0 bases, with 13 bases of the junction left unmatched. Sample: peripheral blood. The J gene is TRBJ1-2, the V gene TRBV28; 7 bases map to TRBD1. The TCR was taken from a human donor in a cohort sampled during active COVID-19. DNA for the CDR3: TGTGCCAGCAGGTCCATTACAGGGGTGGTAACTAACTATGGCTACACCTTC. Its protein product is CASRSITGVVTNYGYTF.